These 7 T cell receptor beta chains originate from one sample sequenced in a study of breast tumors, draining lymph nodes, adjacent tissues. TCRdb redid the calling of the multiplex PCR reads with MiXCR, one entry per CDR3 protein. Of over 15,000 distinct CDR3 sequences in the sample, 52% were seen once. Sequenced: tumor-adjacent breast tissue. Source of these receptors: a female donor with breast cancer. Some clones in this sample may be carry-over from other donors' samples.

This clonotype appeared many times. This rearrangement joins TRBV6-2 or TRBV6-3 to TRBJ2-1; 11 bases are a match to TRBD2. V dropped 4 bases and J dropped 8; count of bases not matched to a gene: 16. The CDR3 has 18 residues. Germline CDR1 is MNHEY and CDR2 is SVGEGT. Here the CDR3 DNA reads TGTGCCAGCAGTTTATGGGGAATTACTAGCGGGAGTGTGGATGAGCAGTTCTTC. It specifies CASSLWGITSGSVDEQFF.

The chain links TRBV12-3 or TRBV12-4 to TRBJ1-5; D is possibly TRBD1 (6 bases). The V end was cut by 3 bases, the J end by 4 bases, with 10 bases between. The CDR3 length is 14 residues. The CDR3 protein is CASSLLGANQPQHF. DNA of the CDR3: TGTGCCAGCAGTTTGTTGGGGGCTAATCAGCCCCAGCATTTT.

The chain joins TRBV10-2 to TRBJ1-2; 9 bases line up with TRBD1. The CDR3 runs to 15 residues. Germline V gene sequence: CDR1 WSHSY, CDR2 SAAADI. With 5 bases clipped from V and 7 bases from J, the junction kept 11 bases outside the gene matches. CDR3 coding DNA: TGCGCCAGCAGTCCTGAGGCCCACAGGGGGCCTGGCTACACCTTC. This translates into CASSPEAHRGPGYTF.

The chain has TRBV11-2 and TRBJ2-7; 8 positions match TRBD2. In germline, CDR1 is SGHAT, CDR2 FQNNGV. V was clipped by 5 bases and J by 4 bases; unmatched bases: 4. CDR3 size: 13 residues. The CDR3 reads CASSGGRTYEQYF. As DNA, the CDR3 is TGTGCCAGCAGCGGCGGGAGGACTTACGAGCAGTACTTC.

This chain joins TRBV2 and TRBJ2-1; 8 bases align to TRBD2. The J segment lost 0 bases and the V segment lost 4 bases, leaving 2 bases of the junction unmatched. Germline CDR1 is SNHLY and CDR2 is FYNNEI. There are 15 residues in the CDR3. The CDR3 DNA sequence: TGTGCCAGCAGTGGACTAGCGATCTCCTACAATGAGCAGTTCTTC. It encodes CASSGLAISYNEQFF.

By frequency in the sample, this clonotype is medium-sized. The chain uses TRBV20-1 and TRBJ2-5, with D hard to call. Trimming removed 7 bases from V and 5 bases from J, with 11 bases in between. The CDR3 is made up of 11 amino acids. Germline V CDR1 and CDR2: DFQATT, SNEGSKA (reference sequence). The CDR3 protein is CSVTTVETQYF. CDR3 nucleotide sequence: TGCAGTGTTACAACGGTGGAGACCCAGTACTTC.

V gene TRBV7-2 combines with J gene TRBJ1-2; D remains ambiguous. Germline V gene lookup returns CDR1 SGHTA and CDR2 FQGNSA. The CDR3 has 14 residues. The V gene lost 2 bases and the J gene lost 4 bases, with 11 bases spanning the gap. CDR3 bases: TGTGCCAGCAGCTTATCCCGGGATTCCTATGGCTACACCTTC. This sequence encodes CASSLSRDSYGYTF.